Below are 29 T cell receptor beta chains sequenced from a single sample in a study of response to subunit inactivated influenza vaccine. From the RT-PCR reads, TCRdb called clonotypes with MiXCR, one entry per CDR3 protein. Of approximately 520,000 distinct CDR3 sequences listed, 16% were seen once; the top ten hold roughly 3%. The specimen was CD4+ T cells sorted from PBMCs, collected less than 30 months after vaccination. These receptors came from a man between 50 and 75 years old who received an inactivated influenza vaccine.

This clonotype was seen more than once but under ten times. The chain couples TRBV24-1 to TRBJ2-1; no definite D call. This CDR3 is built from 14 residues. Trimming shortened V by 5 bases and J by 1 base, and 8 bases separated the two germline ends. CDR1 and CDR2 (germline): KGHDR, SFDVKD. Written as DNA, the CDR3 is TGTGCCACCAGTGCAGCGACTTCCTACAATGAGCAGTTCTTC. Its protein product is CATSAATSYNEQFF.

The chain recombines TRBV12-3 or TRBV12-4 with TRBJ1-1, with 8 bases identical to TRBD1. The CDR3 is 16 residues long. V gave up 6 bases and J gave up 5 bases; unmatched junction bases: 14. The CDR3 reads CASSPQGGYVQTEAFF. The CDR3 DNA follows: TGTGCCAGCAGCCCACAGGGGGGCTATGTGCAAACTGAAGCTTTCTTT.

The chain employs TRBV7-2 and TRBJ2-1; 7 nucleotides line up with TRBD1. Trimming took 4 bases from V and 8 from J; bases not matched to a gene: 5. The CDR3 is 13 residues long. The germline gives CDR1 SGHTA, CDR2 FQGNSA. CDR3 sequence: CASSSLQGDEQFF. CDR3 nucleotide sequence: TGTGCCAGCAGCTCCCTTCAGGGGGATGAGCAGTTCTTC.

The sample holds a few counts of this clonotype. The chain employs TRBV20-1 and TRBJ1-1; D might be TRBD1 (5 bases). Looked up from germline, CDR1 is DFQATT and CDR2 is SNEGSKA (reference sequence). Trimming took off 5 bases at V and 4 bases at J, with 17 bases between the two ends. The CDR3 is 14 amino acids. CDR3 region: CSARPGLQSTEAFF. The CDR3 region has the DNA TGCAGTGCTCGCCCGGGACTACAGAGCACTGAAGCTTTCTTT.

This clonotype was seen at least ten times. The rearrangement uses TRBV29-1 and TRBJ2-3; D is perhaps TRBD1 (6 bases). This CDR3 contains 13 residues. Germline assignment: CDR1 SQVTM and CDR2 ANQGSEA. V was clipped by 4 bases and J by 4 bases, with 12 bases between them. The CDR3 is CSVVFPGADTQYF. For the CDR3, the DNA is TGCAGCGTTGTATTCCCAGGGGCAGATACGCAGTATTTT.

There are a few counts of this clonotype. V is TRBV6-2 or TRBV6-3 and J is TRBJ2-1, with D tentatively TRBD2 (5 bases). Germline V gene lookup returns CDR1 MNHEY and CDR2 SVGEGT. V lost 4 bases, J lost 5 bases, and 9 bases lay in between. The CDR3 has 13 amino acids. Here the CDR3 reads CASSSRLHNEQFF. CDR3 DNA: TGTGCCAGCAGTTCTCGACTACACAATGAGCAGTTCTTC.

This clonotype occurred many times. This rearrangement joins TRBV5-5 to TRBJ2-5; TRBD2 matches 9 bases. In germline, CDR1 is SGHKS, CDR2 YYEKEE (reference sequence). V trimming: 3 bases; J trimming: 4 bases; junction bases outside the gene matches: 7. The CDR3 loop spans 15 amino acids. The CDR3 nucleotides are TGTGCCAGCAGCTGGGGAGCGGGGGGAGGAGAGACCCAGTACTTC. This sequence encodes CASSWGAGGGETQYF.

This rearrangement joins TRBV20-1 to TRBJ2-1; 11 bases fit TRBD2. Looked up from germline, CDR1 is DFQATT and CDR2 is SNEGSKA (reference sequence). The CDR3 totals 18 residues. After removal of 1 base from V and 4 bases from J, the junction contained 12 bases not matched to a gene. The CDR3 region is CSARGRLAGPYEYNEQFF. The CDR3 DNA reads as TGCAGTGCTAGAGGGCGACTAGCGGGACCTTACGAATACAATGAGCAGTTCTTC.

V usage is TRBV7-2 and J usage is TRBJ2-3, with D unclear. The CDR3 is made up of 16 amino acids. CDR1 and CDR2 from the germline V gene are SGHTA and FQGNSA. V lost 1 base and J lost 4, with 15 bases in between. In DNA, the CDR3 is TGTGCCAGCAGCTTAGTGGCCCCGGGCGGCCCAGATACGCAGTATTTT. Encoded protein: CASSLVAPGGPDTQYF.

Many counts were recorded for this clonotype. V usage is TRBV11-2 and J usage is TRBJ2-1; no clear D gene. CDR3 length: 13 residues. V shed 1 base and J shed 6 bases, with 7 bases lying between them. Germline CDR1 and CDR2: SGHAT and FQNNGV. The CDR3 here is CASSLVLFNEQFF. The CDR3 coding sequence is TGTGCCAGCAGCTTAGTTCTTTTCAATGAGCAGTTCTTC.

This clonotype was counted between two and nine times. The V and J genes are TRBV10-3 and TRBJ1-5; D might be TRBD1 (6 bases). The germline gives CDR1 ENHRY, CDR2 SYGVKD. The CDR3 consists of 16 residues. Trimming cost V 0 bases and J 2 bases, with 11 bases left between them. In nucleotides, the CDR3 is TGTGCCATCAGTGAGTCAGGGTCAGGGGGCAATCAGCCCCAGCATTTT. Translating gives CAISESGSGGNQPQHF.

This clonotype was counted between two and nine times. This rearrangement joins TRBV29-1 to TRBJ2-1, with 7 bases fitting TRBD1. CDR1 and CDR2 from the germline V gene are SQVTM and ANQGSEA. V shed 6 bases and J 10 bases; nucleotides not matched to a gene: 9. The CDR3 is 12 residues long. This CDR3 reads CSVQAGQAEQFF. CDR3 sequence (DNA): TGCAGCGTCCAGGCCGGACAGGCGGAGCAGTTCTTC.

In its sample, this clonotype was seen a few times. The CDR3 nucleotides read TGTGCCAGCAGTTTTGCCAGACAGGACGACGAGCAGTACTTC. This sequence encodes CASSFARQDDEQYF. The chain recombines TRBV28 with TRBJ2-7; possibly TRBD1 for D (6 bases). Trimming took off 3 bases at V and 5 bases at J, with 14 bases between the two ends. Germline V lookup: CDR1 MDHEN, CDR2 SYDVKM. The CDR3 has 14 residues.

This clonotype was detected a few times. The chain recombines TRBV5-1 with TRBJ2-5, with 10 bases lining up with TRBD2. Trimming took 5 bases from V and 4 from J; bases not matched to a gene: 2. Germline CDR1 SGHRS, CDR2 YFSETQ. CDR3 length: 13 residues. DNA for the CDR3: TGCGCCAGCAGGTCTAGCGGGAGAGAGACCCAGTACTTC. Amino acids: CASRSSGRETQYF.

The chain has TRBV4-3 and TRBJ1-1; D perhaps matches TRBD1 (5 bases). Trimming removed 0 bases from V and 3 bases from J, with 11 bases in between. CDR3 size: 15 residues. The germline CDR1 and CDR2 sequences are LGHNA and YSLEER. Here the CDR3 reads CASSQDGGGDTEAFF. CDR3 coding DNA: TGCGCCAGCAGCCAAGACGGGGGGGGTGACACTGAAGCTTTCTTT.

The chain links TRBV24-1 to TRBJ2-2, with TRBD1 identical over 8 bases. Germline V CDR1 and CDR2: KGHDR, SFDVKD. The CDR3 is 14 amino acids. The V segment lost 7 bases and the J segment 4 bases; nucleotides outside the gene matches: 4. The CDR3 nucleotides are TGTGCCACCAGAGACACAGGGGGCACCGGGGAGCTGTTTTTT. This codes for CATRDTGGTGELFF.

The chain links TRBV3-1 to TRBJ1-1, with D uncertain. V was cut by 0 bases and J by 0 bases, with 8 bases left in between. Germline V gene data show CDR1 as LGHDT and CDR2 as YNNKEL (reference sequence). The CDR3 totals 15 residues. CDR3 nucleotide sequence: TGTGCCAGCAGCCAAGACCCGGTGGTGAACACTGAAGCTTTCTTT. It encodes CASSQDPVVNTEAFF.

This clonotype has a count of ten or more. The rearrangement uses TRBV19 and TRBJ1-5, with D maybe TRBD1 (5 bases). This CDR3 region has 12 residues. Trimming removed 8 bases from V and 6 bases from J, with 11 bases in between. CDR1 is LNHDA and CDR2 is SQIVND in the germline V gene (reference sequence). The CDR3 DNA reads TGTGCCAGTGGGGGGGTTGGTCAGCCCCAGCATTTT. It specifies CASGGVGQPQHF.

In this sample, this clonotype turned up a few times. The rearrangement links TRBV7-8 to TRBJ2-7, with TRBD1 matching over 8 bases. The length of the CDR3 is 15 residues. In germline, CDR1 is SGHVS, CDR2 FQNEAQ. The trim removed 4 bases at V and 4 bases at J, leaving 9 bases unmatched. CDR3 DNA sequence: TGTGCCAGCAGCTCCCGGACAGGGCTCGCATACGAGCAGTACTTC. Translation: CASSSRTGLAYEQYF.

This clonotype was picked up a small number of times. The chain carries TRBV2 and TRBJ1-4; 8 nucleotides match TRBD1. Germline V gene data show CDR1 as SNHLY and CDR2 as FYNNEI. V was pared by 6 bases and J by 5 bases, with 11 bases of the junction left unmatched. The CDR3 extends over 16 amino acids. The DNA of the CDR3 is TGTGCCAGCAGATCCGGGACAGGCGCTAAGAATGAAAAACTGTTTTTT. It translates to CASRSGTGAKNEKLFF.

At least ten counts were recorded for this clonotype. This chain joins TRBV6-1 and TRBJ2-7; no clear D gene. Trimming shortened V by 5 bases and J by 4 bases, and 9 bases separated the two germline ends. Germline V gene data show CDR1 as MNHNS and CDR2 as SASEGT. The CDR3 consists of 12 residues. This chain's CDR3 is CASSRASYEQYF. CDR3 nucleotide sequence: TGTGCCAGCAGTCGGGCATCGTACGAGCAGTACTTC.

A few counts support this clonotype. In DNA form, the CDR3 reads TGTGCCAGCAGCCAACCGGGACTAGCGGGAGGGCAGTACTTC. The encoded protein is CASSQPGLAGGQYF. V and J are TRBV4-2 and TRBJ2-7; 15 nucleotides align to TRBD2. The CDR3 is 14 residues long. V gave up 2 bases and J gave up 9 bases; unmatched junction bases: 2. Germline V gives CDR1 LGHNA, CDR2 YNFKEQ.

This clonotype was observed a handful of times. The gene calls are TRBV4-3 and TRBJ2-6; TRBD2 is a possible D gene (6 bases). The CDR3 loop spans 18 amino acids. The germline V and J ends were trimmed by 3 bases and 2 bases, with 17 bases remaining between them. Germline-derived CDR1 and CDR2 are LGHNA and YSLEER. Here the CDR3 DNA reads TGCGCCAGCAGCCAGGCCGGGGGTCAGAGGACTGGGGCCAACGTCCTGACTTTC. Encoded protein: CASSQAGGQRTGANVLTF.

The CDR3 coding sequence is TGTGCCAGCAGCCAATTCGGGACAGGGAGCTACGAGCAGTACTTC. Its protein product is CASSQFGTGSYEQYF. V usage is TRBV14 and J usage is TRBJ2-7; 9 positions agree with TRBD1. This CDR3 is built from 15 residues. V dropped 2 bases and J dropped 3; count of bases not matched to a gene: 5. CDR1 is SGHDN and CDR2 is FVKESK in the germline V gene.

This clonotype was observed a handful of times. This CDR3 is CASSFTRDSPLHF. CDR3 DNA sequence: TGTGCCAGCAGCTTTACAAGGGATTCACCCCTCCACTTT. This chain links TRBV7-2 with TRBJ1-6; D gene unclear. The CDR3 is 13 residues long. The germline CDR1 and CDR2 sequences are SGHTA and FQGNSA. The V gene lost 3 bases and the J gene lost 8 bases, with 8 bases spanning the gap.

In its sample, this clonotype was seen a few times. The V and J genes are TRBV2 and TRBJ2-5; TRBD2 matches 10 bases. J lost 5 bases, V lost 4 bases, and 10 bases had no gene match. The CDR3 runs 16 residues. CDR1 and CDR2 (germline): SNHLY, FYNNEI. The CDR3 DNA is TGTGCCAGCAGTGTGCTAGCGGGGGCGCGCGGGGAGACCCAGTACTTC. Amino acid sequence: CASSVLAGARGETQYF. The full variable domain, rest sourced from reference TRBV2 and TRBJ2-5, is EPEVTQTPSHQVTQMGQEVILRCVPISNHLYFYWYRQILGQKVEFLVSFYNNEISEKSEIFDDQFSVERPDGSNFTLKIRSTKLEDSAMYFCASSVLAGARGETQYFGPGTRLLVL.

The chain combines TRBV9 with TRBJ1-2, with 10 bases that match TRBD1. The CDR3 is 14 amino acids. Trimming took 3 bases from V and 3 from J; bases not matched to a gene: 2. Germline-derived CDR1 and CDR2 are SGDLS and YYNGEE. DNA for the CDR3: TGTGCCAGCAGCGACGGGACAGGGGACTATGGCTACACCTTC. Translating gives CASSDGTGDYGYTF.

The rearrangement links TRBV20-1 to TRBJ2-2; perhaps TRBD1 as D (5 bases). Germline V gene lookup returns CDR1 DFQATT and CDR2 SNEGSKA (reference sequence). CDR3 length: 13 amino acids. V dropped 6 bases and J dropped 1 base, with 9 bases sitting between them. DNA of the CDR3: TGCAGTGCCCCCGGACAGAACACCGGGGAGCTGTTTTTT. Translation gives CSAPGQNTGELFF.

The genes are TRBV4-1 and TRBJ2-7; D remains unclear. The germline V and J ends were trimmed by 4 bases and 0 bases, with 10 bases remaining between them. In germline, CDR1 is MGHRA, CDR2 YSYEKL. This CDR3 is built from 14 residues. CDR3 protein: CASSPTPSSYEQYF. CDR3 coding DNA: TGCGCCAGCAGCCCGACTCCGAGCTCCTACGAGCAGTACTTC.